This entry lists 30 T cell receptor beta chains sequenced from one sample in a study of shared clonotypes between healthy human individuals. CD45RO-negative, CCR7-selected cells formed the naive CD8 fraction, which excluded terminally differentiated effector memory CD45RA+ cells. The method was immunoSEQ multiplex PCR; TCRdb's version includes in-frame clones alone and lacks a portion of them. Of approximately 2,200,000 clones listed, approximately 94% are singletons. The sequenced material came from naive CD8+ T cells from PBMCs. The receptors originated from a man younger than 30 in good health. Some clones in this sample may be carry-over from other donors' samples.

The gene calls are TRBV5-1 and TRBJ2-4; D ambiguous. CDR1 and CDR2 from the germline V gene are SGHRS and YFSETQ. Deletions cut 4 bases from V and 8 bases from J, with 16 bases between. CDR3 size: 14 residues. The CDR3 spells CASSHREVRDIQYF. In nucleotides, the CDR3 is TGCGCCAGCAGCCACCGAGAGGTACGAGACATTCAGTACTTC.

The chain links TRBV6-6 to TRBJ1-1; tentatively, D is TRBD1 (6 bases). Germline V CDR1 and CDR2: MNHNY, SVGAGI (reference sequence). CDR3 size: 14 residues. V was cut by 6 bases and J by 1 base, with 12 bases left in between. CDR3 loop: CASRDRASNTEAFF. As DNA, the CDR3 is TGTGCCAGCAGGGACAGAGCCTCGAACACTGAAGCTTTCTTT.

This clone was counted once. Other DNA sequences in this sample translate to the same CDR3. The J gene is TRBJ1-1, the V gene TRBV28; D is possibly TRBD1 (5 bases). V lost 6 bases, J lost 5 bases, and 19 bases lay in between. The CDR3 runs to 15 residues. CDR1 and CDR2 from the germline V gene are MDHEN and SYDVKM. Here the CDR3 reads CASSLRLGGGTEAFF. CDR3 DNA: TGTGCCAGCAGCCTGAGGTTGGGGGGTGGGACTGAAGCTTTCTTT.

The chain is built from TRBV7-9 and TRBJ2-7; 13 nucleotides match TRBD2. There are 15 residues in the CDR3. The J segment lost 5 bases and the V segment lost 5 bases, leaving 6 bases of the junction unmatched. The germline CDR1 and CDR2 sequences are SEHNR and FQNEAQ (reference sequence). CDR3 coding DNA: TGTGCCAGCAGCCCCGGACTAGCGGGAGTAAACGAGCAGTACTTC. Amino acid sequence: CASSPGLAGVNEQYF.

The chain carries TRBV5-1 and TRBJ2-1; TRBD1 might be the D (5 bases). Trimming left V 7 bases short and J 3 bases short, with 14 bases between. From germline, CDR1 is SGHRS and CDR2 YFSETQ. CDR3 length equals 14 residues. As DNA, the CDR3 is TGCGCCAGCTCAGGCAGGGCCAACTACAATGAGCAGTTCTTC. It codes for CASSGRANYNEQFF.

The V gene is TRBV6-1, the J gene TRBJ1-2, with 7 bases fitting TRBD1. The V gene's germline CDR1 is MNHNS and CDR2 SASEGT. The CDR3 totals 17 residues. The V segment lost 3 bases and the J segment 8 bases; nucleotides outside the gene matches: 18. The CDR3 loop is CASSDLEGTATGDGYTF. The CDR3 bases are TGTGCCAGCAGTGACCTAGAGGGGACAGCCACAGGTGACGGCTACACCTTC.

The V and J genes are TRBV7-9 and TRBJ2-7; no firm D call. Trimming cost V 5 bases and J 3 bases, with 5 bases left between them. The V gene's germline CDR1 is SEHNR and CDR2 FQNEAQ (reference sequence). This CDR3 is built from 11 residues. The DNA of the CDR3 is TGTGCCAGCAGCCTGCACTACGAGCAGTACTTC. Translating gives CASSLHYEQYF.

This sequence joins TRBV5-1 and TRBJ2-7, with 8 bases identical to TRBD1. The germline V gene encodes CDR1 SGHRS and CDR2 YFSETQ. The trim removed 4 bases at V and 1 base at J, leaving 7 bases unmatched. This CDR3 region has 15 residues. The CDR3 is CASSAWTGRSYEQYF. As DNA, the CDR3 is TGCGCCAGCAGCGCGTGGACAGGGCGGTCCTACGAGCAGTACTTC.

This chain connects TRBV6-5 to TRBJ1-2, with 9 bases identical to TRBD1. CDR1 is MNHEY, CDR2 SVGAGI, per germline. V was pared by 2 bases and J by 8 bases, with 9 bases of the junction left unmatched. The CDR3 runs 15 residues. The CDR3 nucleotides read TGTGCCAGCAGTTACCGCGACAGGGGGAATGGGGGCTACACCTTC. Translation: CASSYRDRGNGGYTF.

The chain has TRBV28 and TRBJ2-7, with 8 nucleotides matching TRBD1. This CDR3 region has 15 residues. Germline-derived CDR1 and CDR2 are MDHEN and SYDVKM. V lost 3 bases, J lost 0 bases, and 4 bases stayed unmatched. CDR3 region: CASSFSTGGSYEQYF. DNA for the CDR3: TGTGCCAGCAGTTTCTCCACAGGGGGCTCCTACGAGCAGTACTTC. The variable domain in full, completed from reference TRBV28 and TRBJ2-7, reads DVKVTQSSRYLVKRTGEKVFLECVQDMDHENMFWYRQDPGLGLRLIYFSYDVKMKEKGDIPEGYSVSREKKERFSLILESASTNQTSMYLCASSFSTGGSYEQYFGPGTRLTVT.

The chain is built from TRBV7-9 and TRBJ1-1; the D gene is possibly TRBD1 (5 bases). This CDR3 region has 14 residues. Deletions cut 7 bases from V and 1 base from J, with 13 bases between. Germline CDR1 reads SEHNR; CDR2 reads FQNEAQ (reference sequence). The CDR3 coding sequence is TGTGCCAGCAACCCCTGGGGGGGGAACACTGAAGCTTTCTTT. This gives the protein CASNPWGGNTEAFF. The full variable domain, with the rest looked up from reference TRBV7-9 and TRBJ1-1, is DTGVSQNPRHKITKRGQNVTFRCDPISEHNRLYWYRQTLGQGPEFLTYFQNEAQLEKSRLLSDRFSAERPKGSFSTLEIQRTEQGDSAMYLCASNPWGGNTEAFFGQGTRLTVV.

This clone was counted once. V usage is TRBV7-9 and J usage is TRBJ1-3; 9 bases line up with TRBD1. Germline trimming cut 5 bases from V and 7 bases from J; bases unmatched to any gene: 9. CDR3 size: 15 residues. The germline gives CDR1 SEHNR, CDR2 FQNEAQ (reference sequence). The CDR3 is CASSTLRTGENTIYF. The CDR3 coding sequence is TGTGCCAGCAGCACCCTCCGGACAGGGGAGAACACCATATATTTT.

CDR3 in DNA: TGTGCCAGCTCACCTGGGGTGAACACTGAAGCTTTCTTT. Amino acids: CASSPGVNTEAFF. V gene TRBV18 combines with J gene TRBJ1-1; D unresolved. This CDR3 has 13 residues. Trimming left V 3 bases short and J 0 bases short, with 5 bases between. The germline gives CDR1 KGHSH, CDR2 LQKENI.

The V call is TRBV5-6, the J call TRBJ2-7; 8 bases match TRBD1. Germline V gene sequence: CDR1 SGHDT, CDR2 YYEEEE. This CDR3 comprises 14 residues. With 7 bases clipped from V and 0 bases from J, the junction kept 6 bases outside the gene matches. Here the CDR3 DNA reads TGTGCCAGCTCCGGGACAGGTAGCTCCTACGAGCAGTACTTC. This translates into CASSGTGSSYEQYF.

The CDR3 sequence: CASSIGPASGRPLRSYEQYF. DNA for the CDR3: TGTGCCAGTAGTATAGGGCCTGCCAGCGGGAGGCCACTACGTAGCTACGAGCAGTACTTC. This chain joins TRBV19 and TRBJ2-7; 9 positions match TRBD2. V gave up 1 base and J gave up 3 bases; unmatched junction bases: 19. Germline loops: CDR1 LNHDA, CDR2 SQIVND (reference sequence). The CDR3 is made up of 20 amino acids.

This chain joins TRBV6-4 and TRBJ1-5; a weak D match, TRBD1 (6 bases). Germline-derived CDR1 and CDR2 are MRHNA and SNTAGT. The ends were cut back, 3 bases at V and 6 bases at J, with 15 bases in the middle. The CDR3 is 15 residues long. This CDR3 is CASSELWGAGQPQHF. The CDR3 region has the DNA TGTGCCAGCAGTGAATTATGGGGGGCAGGTCAGCCCCAGCATTTT.

The rearrangement joins TRBV27 to TRBJ2-7; TRBD1 matches 8 bases. CDR1 and CDR2 from the germline V gene are MNHEY and SMNVEV (reference sequence). V shed 5 bases and J 7 bases; nucleotides not matched to a gene: 10. The CDR3 spans 14 residues. The CDR3 protein is CASSPSVRGREQYF. CDR3 sequence (DNA): TGTGCCAGCAGTCCCAGCGTCAGGGGGCGAGAGCAGTACTTC.

The V gene is TRBV7-2, the J gene TRBJ1-1; D is undetermined. The CDR3 is 14 residues long. CDR1 is SGHTA and CDR2 is FQGNSA in the germline V gene. V was shortened by 5 bases and J by 3 bases, with 13 bases between the two germline ends. The DNA of the CDR3 is TGTGCCAGCAGCCCACCGTTTGGGGACACTGAAGCTTTCTTT. Its protein is CASSPPFGDTEAFF.

The chain links TRBV5-5 to TRBJ1-1, with no clear D. CDR3 length: 14 amino acids. With 4 bases removed from V and 1 base from J, the gap between germline ends came to 11 bases. Germline values: CDR1 SGHKS, CDR2 YYEKEE (reference sequence). CDR3 sequence reads: CASSHRHTNTEAFF. The CDR3 nucleotides read TGTGCCAGCAGCCACCGGCATACGAACACTGAAGCTTTCTTT.

The chain has TRBV27 and TRBJ2-1; possible D gene TRBD1, 6 bases. This CDR3 spans 16 amino acids. From germline, CDR1 is MNHEY and CDR2 SMNVEV (reference sequence). V lost 2 bases and J lost 0, with 11 bases in between. CDR3 coding DNA: TGTGCCAGCAGTTTAAGACAGGCCAACTCCTACAATGAGCAGTTCTTC. This gives the protein CASSLRQANSYNEQFF.

The rearrangement joins TRBV15 to TRBJ2-7; no reliable D call. The germline gives CDR1 LNHNV, CDR2 YYDKDF (reference sequence). Trimming cost V 1 base and J 2 bases, with 15 bases left between them. This CDR3 has 16 amino acids. The CDR3 coding sequence is TGTGCCACCAGCAGAGGTGATTCAGGAAGTGCCTACGAGCAGTACTTC. This sequence encodes CATSRGDSGSAYEQYF.

This clone was observed a single time. The chain carries TRBV4-1 and TRBJ2-5, with D perhaps matching TRBD2 (6 bases). From germline, CDR1 is MGHRA and CDR2 YSYEKL. This CDR3 spans 18 amino acids. Trimming shortened V by 1 base and J by 2 bases, and 20 bases separated the two germline ends. The CDR3 loop is CASSQVPTLARAQETQYF. In DNA, the CDR3 is TGCGCCAGCAGCCAAGTTCCGACTCTAGCGCGGGCGCAAGAGACCCAGTACTTC.

CDR3 amino acids: CASSLRRTGGGFGTDTQYF. In nucleotides, the CDR3 is TGTGCCAGCAGTTTAAGAAGGACAGGGGGCGGGTTCGGCACAGATACGCAGTATTTT. V and J are TRBV27 and TRBJ2-3; the match to TRBD1 covers 11 bases. Looked up from germline, CDR1 is MNHEY and CDR2 is SMNVEV (reference sequence). Trimming cost V 2 bases and J 1 base; bases outside gene matches: 11. The CDR3 runs 19 residues.

This chain uses TRBV5-8 with TRBJ1-2, with 7 bases identical to TRBD1. The CDR3 extends over 13 amino acids. CDR1 SGHTS and CDR2 YDEGEE come from the germline V gene. The ends lost 2 bases at V and 6 bases at J; junction bases unmatched: 4. As DNA, the CDR3 is TGTGCCAGCAGCTTCTTCAGGGGGAATGGCTACACCTTC. Translating gives CASSFFRGNGYTF.

Comments on this clone: Distinct nucleotide sequences in the sample also encode this CDR3. The chain combines TRBV9 with TRBJ2-7; 10 nucleotides line up with TRBD1. The CDR3 contains 14 residues. Unmatched junction bases numbered 5, after V lost 4 bases and J lost 4 bases. Looked up from germline, CDR1 is SGDLS and CDR2 is YYNGEE. CDR3 DNA: TGTGCCAGCAGCCCGGGACAGGGGATTTACGAGCAGTACTTC. Translation gives CASSPGQGIYEQYF.

The genes are TRBV9 and TRBJ2-1; a possible D gene is TRBD2 (5 bases). Trimming removed 0 bases at V and 3 bases at J, with 22 bases between. This CDR3 comprises 19 residues. From germline, CDR1 is SGDLS and CDR2 YYNGEE. The CDR3 loop reads CASSVALVFGKKGYNEQFF. The CDR3 nucleotides read TGTGCCAGCAGCGTAGCTCTTGTCTTCGGGAAGAAGGGCTACAATGAGCAGTTCTTC.

The chain uses TRBV5-6 and TRBJ1-3; 7 bases map to TRBD1. CDR1 is SGHDT and CDR2 is YYEEEE in the germline V gene. V lost 0 bases and J lost 3; bases outside the gene matches: 12. The CDR3 is made up of 18 amino acids. This chain's CDR3 is CASSLVPPGTEVGNTIYF. The CDR3 DNA follows: TGTGCCAGCAGCTTGGTGCCCCCCGGGACAGAAGTTGGAAACACCATATATTTT. The full variable domain, rest sourced from reference TRBV5-6 and TRBJ1-3, is DAGVTQSPTHLIKTRGQQVTLRCSPKSGHDTVSWYQQALGQGPQFIFQYYEEEERQRGNFPDRFSGHQFPNYSSELNVNALLLGDSALYLCASSLVPPGTEVGNTIYFGEGSWLTVV.

The genes are TRBV28 and TRBJ2-7, with 7 bases lining up with TRBD2. The length of the CDR3 is 15 residues. CDR1 and CDR2 (germline): MDHEN, SYDVKM. V lost 4 bases to trimming and J lost 3 bases; unmatched junction nucleotides: 9. The CDR3 DNA follows: TGTGCCAGCAGTTACCAAGCGGGACTCGACTACGAGCAGTACTTC. It specifies CASSYQAGLDYEQYF.

A note on this clone: Other DNA sequences in the sample encode the same CDR3. The V call is TRBV5-4, the J call TRBJ1-1; D might be TRBD1 (5 bases). Germline-derived CDR1 and CDR2 are SGHNT and YYREEE (reference sequence). Trimming pared 0 bases from V and 8 bases from J, leaving 5 bases between. The CDR3 is 11 residues long. CDR3 protein: CASSLDREAFF. CDR3 bases: TGTGCCAGCAGCTTGGACAGGGAAGCTTTCTTT.

The CDR3 nucleotides read TGTGCCAGCAGCACGTCCCGGGGACAGGCCTACGAGCAGTACTTC. Residues: CASSTSRGQAYEQYF. This sequence joins TRBV7-8 and TRBJ2-7; TRBD1 matches 8 bases. This CDR3 contains 15 residues. Trimming at V came to 5 bases and at J to 2 bases, leaving 8 bases not matched to a gene. Germline lookup yields CDR1 SGHVS and CDR2 FQNEAQ. The complete variable domain, with remaining parts taken from reference TRBV7-8 and TRBJ2-7, reads GAGVSQSPRYKVAKRGQDVALRCDPISGHVSLFWYQQALGQGPEFLTYFQNEAQLDKSGLPSDRFFAERPEGSVSTLKIQRTQQEDSAVYLCASSTSRGQAYEQYFGPGTRLTVT.